A selection of T cell receptor beta chains follows, all from one sample in a study of follicular helper T cells after annual influenza vaccination. The data were produced by immunoSEQ multiplex PCR, yet TCRdb's version contains in-frame clones alone and is incomplete. The data contain 7,500 to 9,500 clones, roughly 82% of them singletons. This sample comprised CXCR5+ CD38- circulating T follicular helper cells from blood, obtained on the day of influenza vaccination. The origin of the receptors is an adult who received the influenza vaccine. Each CDR3 is given with its conserved first and last residue. D genes are given only for firm matches. Clone size is given for some rows only: seen once, a few or many times, or a class if the clone is expanded.

d_call	clone_size	v_call	j_call	cdr3_aa	cdr3_nt
.	.	TRBV6-6	TRBJ2-5	CASGPPQETQYF	TGTGCCAGCGGACCCCCCCAAGAGACCCAGTACTTC
.	.	TRBV7-2	TRBJ2-1	CASSLGGVGNEQFF	TGTGCCAGCAGCTTGGGCGGGGTTGGGAATGAGCAGTTCTTC
.	once	TRBV18	TRBJ1-5	CASSPVTTNQPQHF	TGTGCCAGCTCACCAGTTACAACCAATCAGCCCCAGCATTTT
.	.	TRBV10-3	TRBJ2-3	CAISETGTSTDTQYF	TGTGCCATCAGTGAGACAGGCACTAGCACAGATACGCAGTATTTT
TRBD2	.	TRBV9	TRBJ2-3	CASSRSGGATTDTQYF	TGTGCCAGCAGCCGAAGCGGGGGGGCAACCACAGATACGCAGTATTTT
.	.	TRBV2	TRBJ1-1	CASRSDGAGWGTEAFF	TGTGCCAGCAGATCGGACGGGGCCGGGTGGGGCACTGAAGCTTTCTTT
TRBD1	.	TRBV15	TRBJ1-6	CATSLMGTGNSPLHF	TGTGCCACCAGCCTAATGGGGACAGGAAATTCACCCCTCCACTTT
.	.	TRBV6-6	TRBJ2-1	CASQPKGGEQFF	TGTGCCAGCCAACCCAAGGGTGGTGAGCAGTTCTTC
.	few	TRBV11-3	TRBJ2-7	CASSQKGEQYF	TGTGCCAGCAGCCAGAAAGGCGAGCAGTACTTC
.	.	TRBV27	TRBJ1-3	CASGTRAGNTIYF	TGTGCCAGCGGAACGAGGGCTGGAAACACCATATATTTT
TRBD2	.	TRBV5-4	TRBJ2-5	CASSRGDRGGRETQYF	TGTGCCAGCAGCCGAGGAGACCGCGGGGGGAGGGAGACCCAGTACTTC
.	.	TRBV18	TRBJ2-1	CASSLGASSYNEQFF	TGTGCCAGCTCACTGGGGGCGAGCTCCTACAATGAGCAGTTCTTC
.	few	TRBV2	TRBJ1-6	CASSVGFNSPLHF	TGTGCCAGCAGTGTAGGGTTTAATTCACCCCTCCACTTT
.	few	TRBV6-1	TRBJ1-5	CASSETLGQPQHF	TGTGCCAGCAGTGAAACCTTGGGTCAGCCCCAGCATTTT
TRBD1	.	TRBV2	TRBJ1-4	CASTVTGRNEKLFF	TGTGCCAGCACCGTGACAGGGAGGAATGAAAAACTGTTTTTT
TRBD1	.	TRBV7-9	TRBJ1-2	CASSPRTGQSYGYTF	TGTGCCAGCAGCCCACGGACAGGGCAGTCTTATGGCTACACCTTC
.	.	TRBV7-9	TRBJ1-1	CASSLAQGGIEAFF	TGTGCCAGCAGCTTAGCTCAGGGCGGGATTGAAGCTTTCTTT
TRBD1	.	TRBV18	TRBJ1-1	CASSPGRTGGATEAFF	TGTGCCAGCTCACCAGGTCGGACAGGGGGCGCAACTGAAGCTTTCTTT
TRBD1	.	TRBV5-6	TRBJ2-2	CASSPQGARGGELFF	TGTGCCAGCAGCCCACAGGGGGCGCGTGGCGGGGAGCTGTTTTTT
.	.	TRBV6-1	TRBJ1-4	CASSGQGGANEKLFF	TGTGCCAGCTCTGGGCAGGGTGGTGCTAATGAAAAACTGTTTTTT
.	.	TRBV6-1	TRBJ1-2	CASSEERGANYGYTF	TGTGCCAGCAGTGAGGAGCGGGGGGCTAACTATGGCTACACCTTC
TRBD1	few	TRBV5-4	TRBJ1-3	CASSLQGTGNTIYF	TGTGCCAGCAGCTTACAGGGGACTGGAAACACCATATATTTT
.	.	TRBV11-3	TRBJ2-6	CASSSGFSGANVLTF	TGTGCCAGCAGCTCTGGGTTCTCTGGGGCCAACGTCCTGACTTTC
.	.	TRBV4-3	TRBJ2-5	CASSQAPQETQYF	TGCGCCAGCAGCCAAGCCCCACAAGAGACCCAGTACTTC
TRBD2	.	TRBV11-2	TRBJ2-7	CASDTILAGPQYF	TGTGCCAGCGACACCATATTAGCGGGACCGCAGTACTTC
.	.	TRBV19	TRBJ1-6	CASSGIGSYNSPLHF	TGTGCCAGTTCAGGGATAGGGTCCTATAATTCACCCCTCCACTTT
.	.	TRBV2	TRBJ1-2	CASSKEGTSNYGYTF	TGTGCCAGCAGTAAGGAGGGGACCTCCAACTATGGCTACACCTTC